The source of this T cell receptor (beta chain) is a study of radiotherapy plus CTLA-4 blockade in lung cancer. Looking at the study overall: Patients showed objective responses in under 20% of cases, and disease control was achieved by under 35%.

Germline V lookup: CDR1 SGHKS, CDR2 YYEKEE (reference sequence). The CDR3 length is 16 residues. The V end lost 4 bases, the J end lost 3 bases, and 16 bases lay between the germline ends. This clone was counted once. TCRdb keeps only in-frame clones here, not all; method: immunoSEQ multiplex PCR. The sample records tens of thousands of clones, around 78% being singletons. This receptor was taken from a human donor with non-small cell lung cancer who had a partial response to radiotherapy plus ipilimumab. Some clones in this sample may be carry-over from other donors' samples. Sequencing used peripheral blood, obtained from a patient treated with radiotherapy plus ipilimumab. The chain has TRBV5-5 and TRBJ1-4; D possibly corresponds to TRBD1 (5 bases). DNA of the CDR3: TGTGCCAGCAGCGACTCAGGGTCTTGGGCTAATGAAAAACTGTTTTTT. Protein product: CASSDSGSWANEKLFF.